Below, 13 T cell receptor beta chains from the same sample are listed, as sequenced in a study of blood T cells in healthy people across ages. PCR was performed a second time for 7 to 11 cycles using a sample-barcoded 5' primer and a J-beta primer mix. TCRdb reanalysed the 5' RACE reads using MiXCR and keeps one entry per CDR3 protein. The sample holds about 680,000 distinct CDR3 sequences, approximately 49% seen once. The sample comprised blood. These TCRs come from a woman aged 55-70 years in good health.

The rearrangement joins TRBV5-1 to TRBJ1-2; no clear D gene. The CDR3 spans 15 residues. The germline V gene encodes CDR1 SGHRS and CDR2 YFSETQ. Trimming removed 0 bases from V and 4 bases from J, with 13 bases in between. Here the CDR3 reads CASSLGAGLGYGYTF. CDR3 DNA: TGCGCCAGCAGCTTGGGTGCGGGTCTGGGCTATGGCTACACCTTC. Drawing the rest from reference TRBV5-1 and TRBJ1-2, the complete variable domain is KAGVTQTPRYLIKTRGQQVTLSCSPISGHRSVSWYQQTPGQGLQFLFEYFSETQRNKGNFPGRFSGRQFSNSRSEMNVSTLELGDSALYLCASSLGAGLGYGYTFGSGTRLTVV.

In this sample, this clonotype turned up many times. The chain joins TRBV7-2 to TRBJ2-1, with 7 bases aligning to TRBD1. Germline CDR1 SGHTA, CDR2 FQGNSA. The ends lost 3 bases at V and 1 base at J; junction bases unmatched: 3. The CDR3 covers 15 residues. The CDR3: CASSLGTESYNEQFF. In nucleotides, the CDR3 is TGTGCCAGCAGCTTGGGGACAGAATCCTACAATGAGCAGTTCTTC.

This clonotype was counted only a few times. The chain recombines TRBV29-1 with TRBJ1-4; D gene unclear. The CDR3 spans 14 residues. The germline V gene has CDR1 SQVTM and CDR2 ANQGSEA. CDR3 amino acids: CSAGMAPTNEKLFF. CDR3 nucleotide sequence: TGCAGTGCCGGGATGGCCCCAACTAATGAAAAACTGTTTTTT.

The chain couples TRBV27 to TRBJ1-5, with 7 bases matching TRBD1. This CDR3 has 16 residues. J lost 1 base, V lost 4 bases, and 7 bases had no gene match. Germline CDR1 MNHEY, CDR2 SMNVEV (reference sequence). The CDR3, as DNA: TGTGCCAGCAGTTCCTTCCTCAGGGGGAGCAATCAGCCCCAGCATTTT. This sequence encodes CASSSFLRGSNQPQHF.

In the case of this clonotype: The germline gene is not matched at one end of the junction; a read error may be the cause. The chain carries TRBV4-3 and TRBJ2-4; either TRBD1 or TRBD2 may supply D (6 bases each). The J call is uncertain, as TRBJ2-7 better fits the DNA end. The CDR3 covers 15 residues. Germline V gene lookup returns CDR1 LGHNA and CDR2 YSLEER. The CDR3 DNA reads TGCACCAGCAGCCTCGGATACGGGGGCCGCTACGAGCAGTACTTC. It is translated as CTSSLGYGGRYEQYF.

This clonotype was counted a few times. V gene TRBV6-2 or TRBV6-3 combines with J gene TRBJ2-7; 9 bases are a match to TRBD2. CDR1 MNHEY and CDR2 SVGEGT come from the germline V gene. V shed 2 bases, J shed 0 bases, and the junction held 23 bases outside the gene matches. There are 22 residues in the CDR3. The CDR3 nucleotides read TGTGCCAGCAGTTACCCTGTGGCCCGAGGGGGTAGCGGGAGTTCCAGCTCCTACGAGCAGTACTTC. Translation: CASSYPVARGGSGSSSSYEQYF.

This clonotype was counted only a few times. V gene TRBV9 combines with J gene TRBJ1-4, with unresolved D. Germline V gene lookup returns CDR1 SGDLS and CDR2 YYNGEE. This CDR3 is 14 amino acids long. Trimming cost V 0 bases and J 5 bases, with 8 bases left between them. The CDR3 spells CASSVGGGNEKLFF. CDR3 nucleotide sequence: TGTGCCAGCAGCGTAGGGGGTGGAAATGAAAAACTGTTTTTT.

This clonotype was observed a few times. The rearrangement links TRBV24-1 to TRBJ1-2; 7 positions agree with TRBD1. CDR1 is KGHDR and CDR2 is SFDVKD in the germline V gene. CDR3 length: 14 residues. The trim removed 2 bases at V and 2 bases at J, leaving 1 base unmatched. Here the CDR3 reads CATSDYRGNYGYTF. In nucleotides, the CDR3 is TGTGCCACCAGTGATTACAGGGGAAACTATGGCTACACCTTC.

The chain has TRBV2 and TRBJ1-2; 7 bases are a match to TRBD1. Trimming at V came to 10 bases and at J to 4 bases, leaving 9 bases not matched to a gene. CDR3 length: 13 amino acids. CDR1 SNHLY and CDR2 FYNNEI come from the germline V gene. The CDR3 reads CAIQTGTAYGYTF. CDR3 coding DNA: TGTGCCATTCAGACCGGGACAGCCTATGGCTACACCTTC.

This clonotype has only a few counts. V and J are TRBV5-1 and TRBJ1-1; D ambiguous. CDR3 length: 16 amino acids. CDR1 SGHRS and CDR2 YFSETQ come from the germline V gene. Trimming stripped 0 bases from V and 1 base from J, with 13 bases between. The CDR3 reads CASSLGDVLGNTEAFF. In nucleotides, the CDR3 is TGCGCCAGCAGCTTGGGAGACGTCTTAGGGAACACTGAAGCTTTCTTT.

This clonotype was seen a few times. This chain uses TRBV5-1 with TRBJ1-1; 8 bases fit TRBD1. Germline CDR1 is SGHRS and CDR2 is YFSETQ. The ends lost 2 bases at V and 2 bases at J; junction bases unmatched: 8. This CDR3 spans 16 amino acids. The CDR3 region is CASSLSPDRANTEAFF. CDR3 DNA sequence: TGCGCCAGCAGCTTAAGTCCGGACAGGGCCAACACTGAAGCTTTCTTT.

The chain links TRBV29-1 to TRBJ2-5; D not resolved. V lost 6 bases and J 4 bases, leaving 18 bases between the germline ends. The germline V gene encodes CDR1 SQVTM and CDR2 ANQGSEA. The CDR3 is 14 residues long. CDR3 in DNA: TGCAGCGTATACGGCCTAACCGGTACAGAGACCCAGTACTTC. It codes for CSVYGLTGTETQYF.

This clonotype was seen more than once but under ten times. The V gene is TRBV27, the J gene TRBJ1-2, with D possibly matching TRBD1 (5 bases). Germline lookup yields CDR1 MNHEY and CDR2 SMNVEV (reference sequence). With 0 bases removed from V and 6 bases from J, the gap between germline ends came to 14 bases. The CDR3 is 15 amino acids. Here the CDR3 DNA reads TGTGCCAGCAGTTTATCGAGGGCAGGGCTTGATGGCTACACCTTC. Translated, it gives CASSLSRAGLDGYTF.